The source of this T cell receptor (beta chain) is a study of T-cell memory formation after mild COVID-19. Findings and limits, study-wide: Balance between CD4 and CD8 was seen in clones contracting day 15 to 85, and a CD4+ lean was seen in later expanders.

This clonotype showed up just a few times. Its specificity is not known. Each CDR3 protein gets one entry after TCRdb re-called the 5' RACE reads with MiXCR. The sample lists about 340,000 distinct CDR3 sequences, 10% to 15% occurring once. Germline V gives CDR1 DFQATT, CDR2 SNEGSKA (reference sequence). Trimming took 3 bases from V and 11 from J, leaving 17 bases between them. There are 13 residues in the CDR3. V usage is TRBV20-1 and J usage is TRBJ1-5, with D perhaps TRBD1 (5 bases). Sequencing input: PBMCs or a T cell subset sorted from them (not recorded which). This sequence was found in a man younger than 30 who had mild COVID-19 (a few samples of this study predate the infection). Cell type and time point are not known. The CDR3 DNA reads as TGCAGTGCTAGGGGGGATCCTAAACGGGCCCAGCATTTT. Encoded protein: CSARGDPKRAQHF.